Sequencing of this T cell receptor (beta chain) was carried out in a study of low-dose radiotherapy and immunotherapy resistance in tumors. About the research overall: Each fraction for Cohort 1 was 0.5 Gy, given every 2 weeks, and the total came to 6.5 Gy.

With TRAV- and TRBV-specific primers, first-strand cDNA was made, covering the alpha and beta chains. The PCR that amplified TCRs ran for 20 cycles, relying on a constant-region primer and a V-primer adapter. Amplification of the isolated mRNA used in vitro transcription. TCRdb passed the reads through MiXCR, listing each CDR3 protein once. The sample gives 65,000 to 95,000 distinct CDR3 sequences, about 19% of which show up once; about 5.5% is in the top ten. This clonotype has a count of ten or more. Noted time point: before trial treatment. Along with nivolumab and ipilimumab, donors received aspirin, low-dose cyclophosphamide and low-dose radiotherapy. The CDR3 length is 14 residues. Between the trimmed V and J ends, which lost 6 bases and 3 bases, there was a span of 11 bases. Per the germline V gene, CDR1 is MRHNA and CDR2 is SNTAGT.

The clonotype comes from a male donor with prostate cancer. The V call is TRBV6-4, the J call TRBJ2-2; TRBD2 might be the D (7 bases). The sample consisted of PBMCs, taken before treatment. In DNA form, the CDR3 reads TGTGCCAGCAGCACAGGGAGGGACACCGGGGAGCTGTTTTTT. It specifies CASSTGRDTGELFF.